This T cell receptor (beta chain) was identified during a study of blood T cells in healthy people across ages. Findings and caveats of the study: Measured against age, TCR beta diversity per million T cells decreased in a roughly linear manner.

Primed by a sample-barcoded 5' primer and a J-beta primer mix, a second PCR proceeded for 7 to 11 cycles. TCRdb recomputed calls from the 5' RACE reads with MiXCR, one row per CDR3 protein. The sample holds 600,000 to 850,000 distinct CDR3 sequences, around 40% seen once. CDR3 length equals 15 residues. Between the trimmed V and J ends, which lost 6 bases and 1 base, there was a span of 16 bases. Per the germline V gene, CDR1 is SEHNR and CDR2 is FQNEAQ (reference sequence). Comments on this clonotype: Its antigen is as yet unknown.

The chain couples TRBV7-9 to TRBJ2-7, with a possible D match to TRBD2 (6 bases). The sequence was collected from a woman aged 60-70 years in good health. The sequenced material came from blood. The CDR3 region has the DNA TGTGCCAGCAGTCAAACGGGGGACCCTTCCTACGAGCAGTACTTC. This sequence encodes CASSQTGDPSYEQYF.